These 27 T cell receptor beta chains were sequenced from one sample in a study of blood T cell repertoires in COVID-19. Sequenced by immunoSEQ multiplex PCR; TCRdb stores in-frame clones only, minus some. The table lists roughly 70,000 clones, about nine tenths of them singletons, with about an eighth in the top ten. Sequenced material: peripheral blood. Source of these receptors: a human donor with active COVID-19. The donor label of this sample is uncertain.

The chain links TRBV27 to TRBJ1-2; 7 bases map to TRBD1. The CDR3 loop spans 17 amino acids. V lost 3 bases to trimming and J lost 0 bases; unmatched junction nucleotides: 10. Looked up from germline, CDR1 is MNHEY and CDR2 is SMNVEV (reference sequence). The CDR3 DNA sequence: TGTGCCAGCAGTTTTGCCGGGGACAGCCGTTCTAACTATGGCTACACCTTC. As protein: CASSFAGDSRSNYGYTF.

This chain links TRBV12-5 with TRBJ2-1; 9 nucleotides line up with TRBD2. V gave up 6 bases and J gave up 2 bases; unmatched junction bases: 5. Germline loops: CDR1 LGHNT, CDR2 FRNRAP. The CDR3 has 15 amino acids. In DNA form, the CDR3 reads TGTGCTAGTGGCCTAAGCGGGAGGACCTACAATGAGCAGTTCTTC. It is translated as CASGLSGRTYNEQFF.

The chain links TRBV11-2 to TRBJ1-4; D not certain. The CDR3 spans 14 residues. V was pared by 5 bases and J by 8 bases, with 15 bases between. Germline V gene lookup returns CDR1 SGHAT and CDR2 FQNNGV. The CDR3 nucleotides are TGTGCCAGCAGCACCTTAGTCGGAGGGGAAAAACTGTTTTTT. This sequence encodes CASSTLVGGEKLFF.

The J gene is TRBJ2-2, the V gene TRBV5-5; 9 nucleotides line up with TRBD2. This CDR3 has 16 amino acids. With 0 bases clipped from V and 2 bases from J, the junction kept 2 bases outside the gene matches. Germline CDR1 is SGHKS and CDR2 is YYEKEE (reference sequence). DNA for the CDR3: TGTGCCAGCAGCTTGGGACTAGCGGATAACACCGGGGAGCTGTTTTTT. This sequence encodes CASSLGLADNTGELFF. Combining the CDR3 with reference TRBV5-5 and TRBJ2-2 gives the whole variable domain DAGVTQSPTHLIKTRGQQVTLRCSPISGHKSVSWYQQVLGQGPQFIFQYYEKEERGRGNFPDRFSARQFPNYSSELNVNALLLGDSALYLCASSLGLADNTGELFFGEGSRLTVL.

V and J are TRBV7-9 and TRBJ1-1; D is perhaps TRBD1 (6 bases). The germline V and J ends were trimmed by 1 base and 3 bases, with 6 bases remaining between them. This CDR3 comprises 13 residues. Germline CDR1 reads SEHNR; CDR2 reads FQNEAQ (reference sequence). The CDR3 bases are TGTGCCAGCAGCTTAGGGACAGACACTGAAGCTTTCTTT. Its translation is CASSLGTDTEAFF.

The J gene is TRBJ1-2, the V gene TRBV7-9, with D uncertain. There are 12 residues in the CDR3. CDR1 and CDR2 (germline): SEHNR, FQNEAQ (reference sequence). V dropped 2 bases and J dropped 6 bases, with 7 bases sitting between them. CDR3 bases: TGTGCCAGCAGCTTAAGACTCAATGGCTACACCTTC. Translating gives CASSLRLNGYTF.

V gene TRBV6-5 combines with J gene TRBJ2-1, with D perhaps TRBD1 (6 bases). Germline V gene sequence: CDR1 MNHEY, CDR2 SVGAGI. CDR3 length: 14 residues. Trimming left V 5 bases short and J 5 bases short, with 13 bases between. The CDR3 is CASSRQVRDNEQFF. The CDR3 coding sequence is TGTGCCAGCAGTAGACAGGTACGGGACAATGAGCAGTTCTTC.

The CDR3 protein is CASSPPNHRTDSYEQYF. The CDR3 bases are TGTGCCAGCTCACCACCAAACCACAGGACAGATTCCTACGAGCAGTACTTC. The genes are TRBV18 and TRBJ2-7, with TRBD1 as a possible D gene (6 bases). This CDR3 region has 17 residues. V lost 0 bases and J 1 base, leaving 16 bases between the germline ends. Germline loops: CDR1 KGHSH, CDR2 LQKENI.

The CDR3 sequence: CASSPGTGNTEAFF. The CDR3 DNA reads as TGTGCCAGCTCACCCGGGACAGGGAACACTGAAGCTTTCTTT. This rearrangement joins TRBV18 to TRBJ1-1; 8 bases match TRBD1. The CDR3 totals 14 residues. Germline trimming cut 3 bases from V and 1 base from J; bases unmatched to any gene: 1. Germline V gene sequence: CDR1 KGHSH, CDR2 LQKENI. Full variable domain (rest looked up from reference TRBV18 and TRBJ1-1): NAGVMQNPRHLVRRRGQEARLRCSPMKGHSHVYWYRQLPEEGLKFMVYLQKENIIDESGMPKERFSAEFPKEGPSILRIQQVVRGDSAAYFCASSPGTGNTEAFFGQGTRLTVV.

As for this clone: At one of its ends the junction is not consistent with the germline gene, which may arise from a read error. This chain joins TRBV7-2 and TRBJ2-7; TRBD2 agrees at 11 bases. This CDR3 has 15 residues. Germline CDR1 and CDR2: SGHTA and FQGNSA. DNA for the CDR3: TGTGCCAGCAGTTTAGCGGGAGGGCCCCCCTACGAGCAGTACTTC. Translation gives CASSLAGGPPYEQYF. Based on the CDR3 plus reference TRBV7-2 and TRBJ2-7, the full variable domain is GAGVSQSPSNKVTEKGKDVELRCDPISGHTALYWYRQSLGQGLEFLIYFQGNSAPDKSGLPSDRFSAERTGGSVSTLTIQRTQQEDSAVYLCASSLAGGPPYEQYFGPGTRLTVT.

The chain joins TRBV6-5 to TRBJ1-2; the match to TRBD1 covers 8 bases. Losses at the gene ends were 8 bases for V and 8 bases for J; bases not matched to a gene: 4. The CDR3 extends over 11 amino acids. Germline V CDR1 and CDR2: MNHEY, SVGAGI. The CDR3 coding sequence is TGTGCCAGCGGACAGGGCGGGGGCTACACCTTC. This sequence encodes CASGQGGGYTF.

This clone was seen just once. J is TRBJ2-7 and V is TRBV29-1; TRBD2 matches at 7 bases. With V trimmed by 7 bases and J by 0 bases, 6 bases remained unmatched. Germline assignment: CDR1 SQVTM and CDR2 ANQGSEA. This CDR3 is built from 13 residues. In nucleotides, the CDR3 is TGCAGCGCAAGGGGAGGGAGCTCCTACGAGCAGTACTTC. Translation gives CSARGGSSYEQYF.

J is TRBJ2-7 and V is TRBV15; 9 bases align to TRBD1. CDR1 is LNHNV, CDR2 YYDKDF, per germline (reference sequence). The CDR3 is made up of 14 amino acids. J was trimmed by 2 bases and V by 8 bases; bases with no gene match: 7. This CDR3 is CATSRQGGTYEQYF. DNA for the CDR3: TGTGCCACCTCCCGACAGGGGGGAACCTACGAGCAGTACTTC. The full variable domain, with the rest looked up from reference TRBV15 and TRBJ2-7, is DAMVIQNPRYQVTQFGKPVTLSCSQTLNHNVMYWYQQKSSQAPKLLFHYYDKDFNNEADTPDNFQSRRPNTSFCFLDIRSPGLGDTAMYLCATSRQGGTYEQYFGPGTRLTVT.

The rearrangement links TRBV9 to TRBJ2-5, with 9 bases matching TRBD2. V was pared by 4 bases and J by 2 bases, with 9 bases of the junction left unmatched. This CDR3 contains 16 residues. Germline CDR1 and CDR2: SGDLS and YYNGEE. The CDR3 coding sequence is TGTGCCAGCAGCATCCGTAGCGGGAGTGGGCAAGAGACCCAGTACTTC. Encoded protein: CASSIRSGSGQETQYF. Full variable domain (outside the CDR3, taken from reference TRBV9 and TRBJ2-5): DSGVTQTPKHLITATGQRVTLRCSPRSGDLSVYWYQQSLDQGLQFLIQYYNGEERAKGNILERFSAQQFPDLHSELNLSSLELGDSALYFCASSIRSGSGQETQYFGPGTRLLVL.

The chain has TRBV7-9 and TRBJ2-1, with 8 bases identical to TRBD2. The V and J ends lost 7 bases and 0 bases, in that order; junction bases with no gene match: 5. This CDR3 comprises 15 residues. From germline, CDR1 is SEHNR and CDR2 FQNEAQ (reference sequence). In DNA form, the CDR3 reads TGTGCCAGCACCATAGCGGGGAGCTCCTACAATGAGCAGTTCTTC. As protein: CASTIAGSSYNEQFF.

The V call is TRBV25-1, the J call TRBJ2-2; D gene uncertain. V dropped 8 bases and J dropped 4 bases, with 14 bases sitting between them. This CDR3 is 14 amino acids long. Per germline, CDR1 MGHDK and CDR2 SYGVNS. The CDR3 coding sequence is TGTGCCAGCTCCTCACACACGGGCACCGGGGAGCTGTTTTTT. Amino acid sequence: CASSSHTGTGELFF. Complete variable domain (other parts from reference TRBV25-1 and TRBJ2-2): EADIYQTPRYLVIGTGKKITLECSQTMGHDKMYWYQQDPGMELHLIHYSYGVNSTEKGDLSSESTVSRIRTEHFPLTLESARPSHTSQYLCASSSHTGTGELFFGEGSRLTVL.

The CDR3 DNA reads as TGTGCCAGCAGCAGAGGGTACGAGCAGTACTTC. Residues: CASSRGYEQYF. The rearrangement joins TRBV11-3 to TRBJ2-7; D possibly corresponds to TRBD2 (5 bases). Deletions cut 5 bases from V and 4 bases from J, with 6 bases between. This CDR3 is built from 11 residues. CDR1 and CDR2 from the germline V gene are SGHNT and YENEEA.

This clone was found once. The CDR3 spells CASSWKGAPKNIQYF. The CDR3, as DNA: TGTGCCAGCAGCTGGAAGGGGGCGCCCAAAAACATTCAGTACTTC. J is TRBJ2-4 and V is TRBV7-9, with TRBD1 matching over 7 bases. The CDR3 runs to 15 residues. V was pared by 4 bases and J by 2 bases, with 5 bases of the junction left unmatched. The germline V gene has CDR1 SEHNR and CDR2 FQNEAQ (reference sequence).

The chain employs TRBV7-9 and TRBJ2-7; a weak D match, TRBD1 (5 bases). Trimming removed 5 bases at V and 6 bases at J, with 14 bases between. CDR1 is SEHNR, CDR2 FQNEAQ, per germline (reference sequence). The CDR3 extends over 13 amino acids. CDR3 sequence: CASSLSGYGEQYF. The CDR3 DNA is TGTGCCAGCAGCCTCTCAGGGTACGGCGAGCAGTACTTC.

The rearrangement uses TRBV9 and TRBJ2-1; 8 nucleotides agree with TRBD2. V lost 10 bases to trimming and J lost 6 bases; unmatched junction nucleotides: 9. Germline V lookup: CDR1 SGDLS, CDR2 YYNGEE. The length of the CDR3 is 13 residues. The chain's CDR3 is CAPWREASNEQFF. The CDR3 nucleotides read TGTGCCCCCTGGCGGGAGGCCAGCAATGAGCAGTTCTTC.

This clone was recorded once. The CDR3: CASRTTRSGYNEQFF. The CDR3 nucleotides are TGTGCCAGCAGAACAACCCGGAGCGGCTACAATGAGCAGTTCTTC. The rearrangement joins TRBV2 to TRBJ2-1, with D possibly being TRBD2 (5 bases). Trimming stripped 6 bases from V and 3 bases from J, with 15 bases between. The CDR3 is 15 residues long. Germline V gene data show CDR1 as SNHLY and CDR2 as FYNNEI.

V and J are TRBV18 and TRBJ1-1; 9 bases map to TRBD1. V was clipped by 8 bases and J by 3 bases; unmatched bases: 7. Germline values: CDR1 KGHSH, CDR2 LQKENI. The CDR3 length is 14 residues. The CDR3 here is CASLKQGAYTEAFF. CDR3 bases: TGTGCCAGCCTTAAACAGGGGGCCTACACTGAAGCTTTCTTT. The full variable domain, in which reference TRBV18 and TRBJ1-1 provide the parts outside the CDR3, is NAGVMQNPRHLVRRRGQEARLRCSPMKGHSHVYWYRQLPEEGLKFMVYLQKENIIDESGMPKERFSAEFPKEGPSILRIQQVVRGDSAAYFCASLKQGAYTEAFFGQGTRLTVV.

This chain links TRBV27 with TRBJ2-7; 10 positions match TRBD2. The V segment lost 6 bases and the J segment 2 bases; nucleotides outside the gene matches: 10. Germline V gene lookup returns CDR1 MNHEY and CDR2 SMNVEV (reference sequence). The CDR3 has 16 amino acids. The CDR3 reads CASSPRLAGGAYEQYF. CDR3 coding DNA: TGTGCCAGCAGCCCCCGTTTAGCGGGAGGTGCCTACGAGCAGTACTTC.

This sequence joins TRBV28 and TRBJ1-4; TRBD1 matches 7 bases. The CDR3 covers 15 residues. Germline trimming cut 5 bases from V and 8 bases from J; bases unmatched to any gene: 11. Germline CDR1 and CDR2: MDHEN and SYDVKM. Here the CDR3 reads CASSTTGAGGEKLFF. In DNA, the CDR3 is TGTGCCAGCAGTACCACAGGGGCCGGAGGCGAAAAACTGTTTTTT. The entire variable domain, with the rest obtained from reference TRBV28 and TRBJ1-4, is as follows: DVKVTQSSRYLVKRTGEKVFLECVQDMDHENMFWYRQDPGLGLRLIYFSYDVKMKEKGDIPEGYSVSREKKERFSLILESASTNQTSMYLCASSTTGAGGEKLFFGSGTQLSVL.

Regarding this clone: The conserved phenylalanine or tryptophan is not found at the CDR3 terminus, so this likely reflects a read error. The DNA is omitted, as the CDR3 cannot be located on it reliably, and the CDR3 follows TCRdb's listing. CDR3 protein: CAISESVGQNVI. The genes are TRBV10-3 and TRBJ2-7; the D segment call TRBD1 is taken from the table without a DNA check. CDR1 and CDR2 (germline): ENHRY, SYGVKD. The CDR3 adds up to 12 amino acids, both ends counted.

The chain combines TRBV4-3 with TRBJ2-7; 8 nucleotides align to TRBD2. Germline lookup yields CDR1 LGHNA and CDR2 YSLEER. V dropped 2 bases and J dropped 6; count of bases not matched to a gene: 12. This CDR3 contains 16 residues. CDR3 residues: CASSQFMTGGPSEQYF. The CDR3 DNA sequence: TGCGCCAGCAGCCAATTTATGACGGGAGGGCCCTCCGAGCAGTACTTC.

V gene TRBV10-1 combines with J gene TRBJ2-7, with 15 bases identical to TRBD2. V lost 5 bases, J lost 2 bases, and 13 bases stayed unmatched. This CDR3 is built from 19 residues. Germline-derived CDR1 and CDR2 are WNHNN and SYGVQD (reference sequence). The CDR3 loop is CASSPTGLAGGNLPYEQYF. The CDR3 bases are TGCGCCAGCAGTCCTACGGGACTAGCGGGAGGCAACCTCCCCTACGAGCAGTACTTC.